Following are 10 T cell receptor beta chains from one sample sequenced in a study of CXCR3-negative and CXCR3-positive naive CD8 T cells. The method, 5' RACE with UMI labels, was used to prepare the TRB cDNA libraries. Reanalyzing the 5' RACE reads, TCRdb keeps one entry per CDR3 protein, without DNA. Its clone listing holds some 130,000 distinct CDR3 sequences. The sample was naive CXCR3- CD8+ T cells from blood. The subset was: CD45RO-CCR7+CD27+CD95- naive CD8+ T cells lacking CXCR3 (TNR3-). These TCRs come from a human donor in good health. Some clones in this sample may be carry-over from other donors' samples.

This chain uses TRBV7-9 with TRBJ2-1; TCRdb names TRBD2, which stays unverified in the absence of DNA. The CDR3 runs to 15 residues. In germline, CDR1 is SEHNR, CDR2 FQNEAQ (reference sequence). This chain's CDR3 is CASSLVAGESNEQFF.

This rearrangement joins TRBV19 to TRBJ2-7; TCRdb's assignment of TRBD1 cannot be checked, as there is no DNA. Germline-derived CDR1 and CDR2 are LNHDA and SQIVND (reference sequence). CDR3 length equals 14 residues. Here the CDR3 reads CASSRSGTGYEQYF.

The V and J genes are TRBV7-9 and TRBJ2-1; TCRdb names TRBD1, which stays unverified in the absence of DNA. The CDR3 loop spans 16 amino acids. Germline V lookup: CDR1 SEHNR, CDR2 FQNEAQ (reference sequence). CDR3 amino acids: CASSPSGGAYYNEQFF.

The chain recombines TRBV28 with TRBJ1-1. The germline gives CDR1 MDHEN, CDR2 SYDVKM. The CDR3 is made up of 15 amino acids. The CDR3 region is CASSSAGGSDTEAFF.

The gene calls are TRBV27 and TRBJ2-7; TCRdb proposes TRBD2, but this gene call is untestable without DNA. This CDR3 has 15 amino acids. Germline V gives CDR1 MNHEY, CDR2 SMNVEV (reference sequence). This CDR3 is CASSRSGGRAYEQYF.

The J gene is TRBJ2-5, the V gene TRBV7-9. Germline V gene sequence: CDR1 SEHNR, CDR2 FQNEAQ (reference sequence). The CDR3 consists of 13 residues. The CDR3 here is CASSLSYQETQYF.

The V call is TRBV9, the J call TRBJ1-1; the TRBD1 assignment by TCRdb is unverifiable without DNA. Germline V gives CDR1 SGDLS, CDR2 YYNGEE. The CDR3 loop spans 16 amino acids. The CDR3 reads CASSVARDRVGTEAFF. The complete variable domain, with remaining parts taken from reference TRBV9 and TRBJ1-1, reads DSGVTQTPKHLITATGQRVTLRCSPRSGDLSVYWYQQSLDQGLQFLIQYYNGEERAKGNILERFSAQQFPDLHSELNLSSLELGDSALYFCASSVARDRVGTEAFFGQGTRLTVV.

The V gene is TRBV20-1, the J gene TRBJ2-3; absent DNA, TCRdb's TRBD2 call cannot be checked. Germline V gives CDR1 DFQATT, CDR2 SNEGSKA (reference sequence). This CDR3 spans 17 amino acids. CDR3 amino acids: CSAKLAGVPSVTDTQYF.

This rearrangement joins TRBV29-1 to TRBJ2-3. There are 14 residues in the CDR3. Germline CDR1 is SQVTM and CDR2 is ANQGSEA. CDR3 amino acids: CSVGGFSSTDTQYF.

The chain employs TRBV4-1 and TRBJ2-5; TCRdb's D call, TRBD2, is unchecked because there is no DNA. CDR1 and CDR2 (germline): MGHRA, YSYEKL. This CDR3 has 16 residues. The CDR3 spells CASSQVAGVGQETQYF.